This T cell receptor (beta chain) was observed in a study of beta chain features in type 1 diabetes. Study-wide results and limits: Across patients, naive, central memory and Treg TCRB repertoires exhibited apparently greater similarity than was observed across healthy donors.

Expressed TCRB transcripts were sequenced after all isolated RNA was converted to cDNA. The assay was immunoSEQ multiplex PCR, and TCRdb's table has in-frame clones only and misses some. In the table there are about 930,000 clones, 15% to 20% of which are singletons. On this clone: Its antigen is unidentified.

CDR1 SGHTA and CDR2 FQGNSA come from the germline V gene. CDR3 length equals 17 residues. The junction had 8 bases not matched to a gene; V was cut back by 2 bases and J by 3 bases. This TCR was recovered from a woman between 18 and 29 years old in good health. The rearrangement links TRBV7-2 to TRBJ2-1; 9 bases are shared with TRBD2. Sequencing was performed on naive CD4+ T cells from blood. CDR3 protein: CASSLSFAGGLYNEQFF. The CDR3 DNA reads as TGTGCCAGCAGCTTAAGTTTTGCGGGAGGGCTCTACAATGAGCAGTTCTTC.